This T cell receptor beta chain was recovered during a study of T-cell reconstitution after alpha-beta-depleted transplantation in children. Broader study findings: Some patients' high day-60 TCRbeta diversity was traced to surviving recipient T cells and thymic progenitors.

Looked up from germline, CDR1 is KGHDR and CDR2 is SFDVKD. V gave up 3 bases and J gave up 6 bases, with 20 bases separating them. CDR3 length: 17 amino acids. This clonotype was observed a few times. Its specificity is unknown. Unique molecular identifiers were incorporated into the prepared TCRbeta library. TCRdb fed the PCR reads into MiXCR, producing one record per CDR3 protein. The table has 200,000 to 300,000 distinct CDR3 sequences, about 25% seen once; the top ten hold about 2.8%. The sequenced sample was PBMCs, obtained before TCRalphabeta/CD19-depleted stem cell transplant. This TCR derives from a girl aged 2 to 9 with Fanconi anemia, due to receive a stem cell transplant. The chain combines TRBV24-1 with TRBJ2-1; D unclear. The CDR3 DNA sequence: TGTGCCACCAGTGATCCCCGCGTAAGAGGAGTGGTCAATGAGCAGTTCTTC. It specifies CATSDPRVRGVVNEQFF.